The 2 T cell receptor beta chains below come from one sample, sequenced in a study of blood T cell repertoires in COVID-19. Repertoires were generated with immunoSEQ multiplex PCR, while TCRdb's copy carries only in-frame clones and drops some. The sample carries some 120,000 clones, roughly four fifths recorded once. Sample: peripheral blood. All receptors come from a man aged 55-75 years with acute or convalescent COVID-19.

In DNA, the CDR3 is TGTGCCAGCCGAAAAACGACAGGGGGCGAGGCAGATACGCAGTATTTT. Translating gives CASRKTTGGEADTQYF. J is TRBJ2-3 and V is TRBV18, with TRBD1 identical over 10 bases. Germline lookup yields CDR1 KGHSH and CDR2 LQKENI. The CDR3 covers 16 residues. V lost 8 bases to trimming and J lost 4 bases; unmatched junction nucleotides: 12.

This chain uses TRBV4-1 with TRBJ2-2, with D possibly being TRBD1 (6 bases). The CDR3 spans 15 residues. Germline V gene data show CDR1 as MGHRA and CDR2 as YSYEKL. Trimming cost V 0 bases and J 6 bases, with 11 bases left between them. The CDR3 region has the DNA TGCGCCAGCAGCCAAGAGGCAGGGGCGGCCGGGGAGCTGTTTTTT. Its protein product is CASSQEAGAAGELFF.